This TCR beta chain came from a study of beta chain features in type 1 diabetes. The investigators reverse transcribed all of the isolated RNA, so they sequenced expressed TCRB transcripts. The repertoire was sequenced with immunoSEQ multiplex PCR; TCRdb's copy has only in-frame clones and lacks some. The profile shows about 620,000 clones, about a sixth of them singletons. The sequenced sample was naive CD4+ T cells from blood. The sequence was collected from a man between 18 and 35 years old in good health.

The CDR3 sequence: CASSLGGTPRATEAFF. CDR3 in DNA: TGTGCCAGCAGCTTAGGGGGGACGCCCAGGGCCACTGAAGCTTTCTTT. The chain employs TRBV13 and TRBJ1-1; maybe TRBD1 (5 bases). The V end was cut by 0 bases, the J end by 4 bases, with 15 bases between. This CDR3 is built from 16 residues. The V gene's germline CDR1 is PRHDT and CDR2 FYEKMQ (reference sequence).